This TCR beta chain was recorded in a study of cytomegalovirus exposure and HLA in healthy donors. Libraries were prepared by immunoSEQ multiplex PCR; TCRdb keeps only in-frame clonotypes and omits some of them. The data contain a few hundred thousand clones, 70% to 90% of them seen just once; the ten biggest clones take up roughly 0.8%. Sequencing was performed on PBMCs. This TCR was sampled from a woman aged 18 to 35 in good health and CMV-seronegative.

CDR3 in DNA: TGTGCCAGCAGTTACTTCAGGGGTTCTGAAGCTTTCTTT. Amino acid sequence: CASSYFRGSEAFF. V is TRBV6-5 and J is TRBJ1-1; tentative D call: TRBD1 (6 bases). The CDR3 is 13 residues long. Trimming pared 1 base from V and 6 bases from J, leaving 9 bases between. Germline values: CDR1 MNHEY, CDR2 SVGAGI.